The 20 T cell receptor beta chains reported below all come from one sample, sequenced in a study of long-term antiretroviral therapy in people with HIV. The libraries were made with immunoSEQ v3.0 at survey level. Clones were read by immunoSEQ multiplex PCR, and TCRdb kept only the in-frame ones, dropping some. The repertoire holds about 33,000 clones, with about 96% as singletons. The sequencing used unsorted PBMCs, collected around 6.6 years after starting antiretroviral therapy. The receptors were gathered from a man younger than 45 with HIV.

The rearrangement uses TRBV7-8 and TRBJ2-3; D not certain. Trimming removed 5 bases from V and 6 bases from J, with 6 bases in between. Germline-derived CDR1 and CDR2 are SGHVS and FQNEAQ. The CDR3 runs to 11 residues. The CDR3, as DNA: TGTGCCAGCAGCGCTTGGGATACGCAGTATTTT. Translated, it gives CASSAWDTQYF.

The CDR3 nucleotides are TGTGCCAGTAGTATCAGGGCGCGACAGAGAACCTACGAGCAGTACTTC. Protein product: CASSIRARQRTYEQYF. J is TRBJ2-7 and V is TRBV19; TRBD1 might be the D (5 bases). The CDR3 is 16 amino acids. CDR1 and CDR2 (germline): LNHDA, SQIVND (reference sequence). V lost 3 bases and J 2 bases, leaving 17 bases between the germline ends.

The chain employs TRBV28 and TRBJ1-1; D may be TRBD1 (6 bases). Germline V gives CDR1 MDHEN, CDR2 SYDVKM. V lost 6 bases to trimming and J lost 1 base, with 12 bases between them. This CDR3 is built from 14 residues. The CDR3 region is CASSRGQKNTEAFF. CDR3 in DNA: TGTGCCAGCAGCCGAGGACAGAAGAACACTGAAGCTTTCTTT.

The chain recombines TRBV29-1 with TRBJ2-7, with TRBD1 matching over 11 bases. The CDR3 runs 19 residues. Germline CDR1 is SQVTM and CDR2 is ANQGSEA. CDR3 sequence: CGGTGGGTRNSLSIYEQYF. The DNA for the CDR3 is TGCGGGGGGACAGGGGGTGGGACTCGTAATTCTTTATCCATCTACGAGCAGTACTTC.

The chain employs TRBV15 and TRBJ2-7; 8 positions agree with TRBD2. Trimming took 5 bases from V and 7 from J; bases not matched to a gene: 10. This CDR3 is built from 14 residues. The germline V gene has CDR1 LNHNV and CDR2 YYDKDF (reference sequence). This chain's CDR3 is CATSLYSGEEEQYF. The CDR3 nucleotides read TGTGCCACCAGCCTTTATAGCGGGGAAGAGGAGCAGTACTTC.

V gene TRBV6-6 combines with J gene TRBJ1-2; TRBD1 is a possible D gene (5 bases). The CDR3 runs 13 residues. V dropped 0 bases and J dropped 3 bases, with 5 bases sitting between them. Germline CDR1 is MNHNY and CDR2 is SVGAGI (reference sequence). Here the CDR3 DNA reads TGTGCCAGCAGTTACTCGACAGACTATGGCTACACCTTC. Translation: CASSYSTDYGYTF.

CDR3 in DNA: TGTGCCACCAGCAGAGGGGAGGGGGCATATGAGCAGTTCTTC. This gives the protein CATSRGEGAYEQFF. The chain uses TRBV15 and TRBJ2-1, with D perhaps matching TRBD1 or TRBD2 (7 bases each). CDR3 length: 14 amino acids. Trimming removed 1 base at V and 8 bases at J, with 12 bases between. The V gene's germline CDR1 is LNHNV and CDR2 YYDKDF (reference sequence).

CDR3 amino acids: CTYRPGPYEQYF. The CDR3 coding sequence is TGTACCTACCGACCTGGGCCCTACGAGCAGTACTTC. This chain links TRBV6-5 with TRBJ2-7, with no clear D. This CDR3 has 12 amino acids. Germline assignment: CDR1 MNHEY and CDR2 SVGAGI.

This chain connects TRBV27 to TRBJ1-2; D is perhaps TRBD1 (5 bases). CDR3 length: 11 residues. V lost 5 bases to trimming and J lost 8 bases, with 9 bases between them. Germline V CDR1 and CDR2: MNHEY, SMNVEV (reference sequence). The CDR3 here is CASSGGVGYTF. DNA for the CDR3: TGTGCCAGCAGTGGAGGGGTCGGCTACACCTTC.

This clone occurred once. The chain uses TRBV27 and TRBJ1-5; D is unclear. The ends were cut back, 6 bases at V and 4 bases at J, with 13 bases in the middle. The CDR3 runs to 14 residues. Germline CDR1 reads MNHEY; CDR2 reads SMNVEV (reference sequence). The CDR3 region is CASRDAGGNQPQHF. CDR3 bases: TGTGCCAGCAGGGACGCGGGCGGGAATCAGCCCCAGCATTTT.

The chain has TRBV2 and TRBJ2-7; 10 positions match TRBD1. Germline V gene data show CDR1 as SNHLY and CDR2 as FYNNEI. V shed 6 bases and J 2 bases; nucleotides not matched to a gene: 7. The CDR3 is 15 amino acids. The CDR3 region is CASSKPGTGAYEQYF. The CDR3 DNA is TGTGCCAGCAGCAAACCCGGGACAGGGGCCTACGAGCAGTACTTC.

The genes are TRBV25-1 and TRBJ2-5; 9 positions match TRBD1. Germline V gives CDR1 MGHDK, CDR2 SYGVNS. Germline trimming cut 7 bases from V and 5 bases from J; bases unmatched to any gene: 8. CDR3 length equals 14 residues. CDR3 amino acids: CASKSDRGTETQYF. Here the CDR3 DNA reads TGTGCCAGCAAATCTGACAGGGGGACGGAGACCCAGTACTTC. Variable domain in full (rest from reference TRBV25-1 and TRBJ2-5): EADIYQTPRYLVIGTGKKITLECSQTMGHDKMYWYQQDPGMELHLIHYSYGVNSTEKGDLSSESTVSRIRTEHFPLTLESARPSHTSQYLCASKSDRGTETQYFGPGTRLLVL.

V gene TRBV7-9 combines with J gene TRBJ1-1; D ambiguous. The germline V and J ends were trimmed by 3 bases and 8 bases, with 10 bases remaining between them. CDR3 length: 12 amino acids. Germline assignment: CDR1 SEHNR and CDR2 FQNEAQ (reference sequence). The CDR3 loop reads CASSFSTSEAFF. CDR3 bases: TGTGCCAGCAGCTTTTCTACCTCGGAAGCTTTCTTT.

This chain connects TRBV7-3 to TRBJ2-1; TRBD1 aligns across 7 bases. Per germline, CDR1 SGHTA and CDR2 FQGTGA. V lost 1 base and J lost 8; bases outside the gene matches: 5. This CDR3 comprises 14 residues. CDR3 DNA sequence: TGTGCCAGCAGCTTAATAAGGCAGGGGGATGAGCAGTTCTTC. It codes for CASSLIRQGDEQFF.

V is TRBV4-3 and J is TRBJ1-6; 7 bases are a match to TRBD1. V shed 0 bases and J 8 bases; nucleotides not matched to a gene: 4. The CDR3 has 15 amino acids. CDR1 is LGHNA and CDR2 is YSLEER in the germline V gene. The CDR3, as DNA: TGCGCCAGCAGCCAAGAAGGCAGGGGGGATTCACCCCTCCACTTT. Translation: CASSQEGRGDSPLHF.

The CDR3 sequence: CASSYSNGGPRDTQYF. The CDR3 bases are TGTGCCAGCAGTTACTCGAACGGGGGCCCGCGGGATACGCAGTATTTT. The chain combines TRBV6-6 with TRBJ2-3, with D perhaps being TRBD1 or TRBD2 (6 bases each). Germline V gene data show CDR1 as MNHNY and CDR2 as SVGAGI (reference sequence). The CDR3 loop spans 16 amino acids. V was cut by 0 bases and J by 6 bases, with 16 bases left in between.

V usage is TRBV4-3 and J usage is TRBJ2-7; D remains unclear. The ends were cut back, 2 bases at V and 1 base at J, with 12 bases in the middle. CDR3 length: 15 residues. Germline lookup yields CDR1 LGHNA and CDR2 YSLEER. CDR3 region: CASSQRSAASYEQYF. In DNA form, the CDR3 reads TGCGCCAGCAGCCAAAGGTCGGCCGCTTCCTACGAGCAGTACTTC.

This rearrangement joins TRBV5-4 to TRBJ2-3, with D possibly matching TRBD2 (6 bases). Germline V CDR1 and CDR2: SGHNT, YYREEE (reference sequence). Trimming left V 4 bases short and J 2 bases short, with 11 bases between. This CDR3 has 14 amino acids. The DNA of the CDR3 is TGTGCCAGCAGCCCCCGGGGGACCACAGATACGCAGTATTTT. This encodes CASSPRGTTDTQYF.

This chain links TRBV20-1 with TRBJ2-4; TRBD1 is a possible D gene (6 bases). The V and J ends lost 6 bases and 11 bases respectively, with 14 bases between them. The CDR3 consists of 11 residues. CDR1 and CDR2 from the germline V gene are DFQATT and SNEGSKA (reference sequence). The CDR3 protein is CSARFGQFQYF. The CDR3 DNA follows: TGCAGTGCCAGGTTCGGACAGTTTCAGTACTTC.

The chain links TRBV5-1 to TRBJ1-3; tentatively, D is TRBD1 (5 bases). CDR3 length: 14 amino acids. Germline loops: CDR1 SGHRS, CDR2 YFSETQ. Trimming pared 8 bases from V and 4 bases from J, leaving 16 bases between. Here the CDR3 reads CASTYGAAGNTIYF. The CDR3 region has the DNA TGCGCCAGTACCTATGGGGCAGCCGGAAACACCATATATTTT.